These 14 T cell receptor beta chains share one sample of origin, sequenced in a study of CXCR3-negative and CXCR3-positive naive CD8 T cells (dated by TCRdb to about 2019). The sample was run on a NextSeq 550. The Human TCR Profiling Kit (MiLaboratory) was used to make UMI-labeled 5' RACE TRB cDNA libraries. The reads underwent TCRdb reprocessing, giving one record for each CDR3 protein sequence and no DNA. The sample's own table lists approximately 6,700 distinct CDR3 sequences. The leading ten clones occupy 1% to 1.5% of the sample. Sequencing was performed on naive CXCR3- CD8+ T cells from blood. The cell subset or site label corresponds to: CD45RO-CCR7+CD27+CD95- naive CD8+ T cells lacking CXCR3 (TNR3-). The source of these receptors is a human donor in good health. Some clones in this sample may be carry-over from other donors' samples.

The V call is TRBV19, the J call TRBJ2-1; TCRdb reports TRBD1, a call that lacks DNA to check it against. This CDR3 region has 14 residues. CDR1 LNHDA and CDR2 SQIVND come from the germline V gene (reference sequence). This chain's CDR3 is CASSVTGVGNEQFF.

The rearrangement links TRBV9 to TRBJ1-5; the D call of TRBD1 rests on TCRdb alone, since no DNA is present to check it. This CDR3 contains 17 residues. CDR1 is SGDLS, CDR2 YYNGEE, per germline. CDR3 region: CASTGPRTKYSNQPQHF.

CDR3 amino acids: CASSLTGMAETQYF. The chain links TRBV7-3 to TRBJ2-5; the D call of TRBD2 rests on TCRdb alone, since no DNA is present to check it. There are 14 residues in the CDR3. Per the germline V gene, CDR1 is SGHTA and CDR2 is FQGTGA.

This clonotype is medium-sized by frequency. The chain is built from TRBV27 and TRBJ2-2; TCRdb lists TRBD1, though no DNA is available to test this call. This CDR3 is built from 15 residues. From germline, CDR1 is MNHEY and CDR2 SMNVEV (reference sequence). CDR3 sequence: CASSSTLANTGELFF.

This chain joins TRBV7-2 and TRBJ2-3; TCRdb lists TRBD2, though no DNA is available to test this call. This CDR3 region has 18 residues. The germline V gene has CDR1 SGHTA and CDR2 FQGNSA. The chain's CDR3 is CASSPAGGAGVFSDTQYF.

This clonotype is classed as medium-sized (0.01 to 0.1%) by frequency. The CDR3 loop is CASSPGPTFGYTF. V is TRBV27 and J is TRBJ1-2. The CDR3 consists of 13 residues. Germline values: CDR1 MNHEY, CDR2 SMNVEV (reference sequence).

This clonotype is classed as medium-sized (0.01 to 0.1%) by frequency. The chain links TRBV28 to TRBJ2-7; TCRdb proposes TRBD2, but this gene call is untestable without DNA. CDR3 size: 14 residues. Germline CDR1 MDHEN, CDR2 SYDVKM. The chain's CDR3 is CASRQRESSYEQYF.

In terms of frequency, this clonotype is medium-sized. J is TRBJ1-5 and V is TRBV29-1. The germline CDR1 and CDR2 sequences are SQVTM and ANQGSEA. The CDR3 has 13 amino acids. CDR3 sequence reads: CSVEEGVNQPQHF.

CDR3 sequence: CASSWQGSQPQHF. The chain links TRBV12-3 or TRBV12-4 to TRBJ1-5. This CDR3 region has 13 residues.

The chain employs TRBV12-3 or TRBV12-4 and TRBJ1-2. The CDR3 consists of 16 residues. CDR3 in amino acids: CARSSLFHGNNYGYTF.

The chain recombines TRBV3-1 with TRBJ2-7; TCRdb outputs TRBD1, but without DNA this stays unchecked. The V gene's germline CDR1 is LGHDT and CDR2 YNNKEL (reference sequence). CDR3 size: 15 residues. The chain's CDR3 is CASSQVSSPRYEQYF.

Considering frequency, this clonotype is medium-sized. V gene TRBV7-9 combines with J gene TRBJ1-1. The CDR3 runs to 15 residues. From germline, CDR1 is SEHNR and CDR2 FQNEAQ (reference sequence). CDR3 residues: CASSPVNRQNTEAFF.

Measured by frequency, this clonotype is medium-sized. The chain recombines TRBV5-6 with TRBJ1-1; absent DNA, TCRdb's TRBD1 call cannot be checked. Germline V gene sequence: CDR1 SGHDT, CDR2 YYEEEE. The CDR3 contains 14 residues. CDR3 residues: CASSLGGRGTEAFF.

Frequency places this clonotype as medium-sized. This chain joins TRBV6-5 and TRBJ2-3; there is no DNA to check the TCRdb D call of TRBD1. From germline, CDR1 is MNHEY and CDR2 SVGAGI. This CDR3 has 14 residues. CDR3 region: CASSASSGTDTQYF.